These 30 T cell receptor beta chains came from one sample sequenced in a study of long-term antiretroviral therapy in people with HIV. Survey-level resolution applied to immunoSEQ assay v3.0. Profiling relied on immunoSEQ multiplex PCR, and the TCRdb table lists in-frame clones only, not all of them. The table includes 23,000 or so clones, approximately 82% detected once. The sample was unsorted PBMCs, taken 0.2 years after starting antiretroviral therapy. All receptors come from a woman aged 25 to 39 with HIV.

The genes are TRBV6-1 and TRBJ2-7; 7 bases map to TRBD1. This CDR3 is built from 15 residues. V gave up 2 bases and J gave up 3 bases; unmatched junction bases: 7. Germline CDR1 MNHNS, CDR2 SASEGT. The CDR3 reads CASSEKRDRVYEQYF. The DNA for the CDR3 is TGTGCCAGCAGTGAAAAGAGGGACAGAGTCTACGAGCAGTACTTC.

V gene TRBV9 combines with J gene TRBJ1-1, with TRBD1 identical over 10 bases. Unmatched junction bases numbered 7, after V lost 4 bases and J lost 4 bases. The germline CDR1 and CDR2 sequences are SGDLS and YYNGEE. This CDR3 spans 15 amino acids. For the CDR3, the DNA is TGTGCCAGCAGCCTCGAGGGACAGGGGATCACTGAAGCTTTCTTT. Its protein product is CASSLEGQGITEAFF.

In DNA form, the CDR3 reads TGCGCCAGCAGCCGTCGGAGCGGCGGGGGGGCTGAGTACAATGAGCAGTTCTTC. Translated, it gives CASSRRSGGGAEYNEQFF. This rearrangement joins TRBV4-1 to TRBJ2-1; TRBD2 matches 9 bases. The trim removed 4 bases at V and 4 bases at J, leaving 14 bases unmatched. The germline CDR1 and CDR2 sequences are MGHRA and YSYEKL. CDR3 length: 18 amino acids.

CDR3 in amino acids: CASSSIRRPYEQYV. CDR3 DNA: TGTGCCAGCAGCTCAATCAGGCGCCCCTACGAGCAGTACGTC. The chain is built from TRBV11-2 and TRBJ2-7; no firm D call. Germline CDR1 is SGHAT and CDR2 is FQNNGV. The CDR3 is 14 amino acids. V was trimmed by 4 bases and J by 2 bases, leaving 12 bases between them.

V and J are TRBV27 and TRBJ2-5; no reliable D call. CDR3 size: 14 residues. The ends were cut back, 5 bases at V and 5 bases at J, with 15 bases in the middle. Per the germline V gene, CDR1 is MNHEY and CDR2 is SMNVEV (reference sequence). The CDR3 is CASSTLLETETQYF. The CDR3 DNA is TGTGCCAGCAGTACCCTTCTAGAAACGGAGACCCAGTACTTC.

The chain joins TRBV5-1 to TRBJ2-3, with 9 bases that match TRBD2. The CDR3 has 15 residues. J gave up 3 bases and V 0 bases, and 2 bases lay outside the gene matches. Germline V CDR1 and CDR2: SGHRS, YFSETQ. The CDR3 loop reads CASSLGGGETDTQYF. In DNA, the CDR3 is TGCGCCAGCAGCTTGGGCGGGGGGGAAACAGATACGCAGTATTTT.

The V call is TRBV7-2, the J call TRBJ1-2; TRBD1 matches 8 bases. With 5 bases clipped from V and 6 bases from J, the junction kept 11 bases outside the gene matches. This CDR3 contains 15 residues. CDR1 is SGHTA and CDR2 is FQGNSA in the germline V gene. CDR3: CASSPWGQAPHGYTF. The CDR3 bases are TGTGCCAGCAGCCCGTGGGGACAGGCGCCCCATGGCTACACCTTC.

The CDR3 region has the DNA TGTGCCAGCAGCATAGGGACAGGGAACGTCGACTACACCTTC. Amino acids: CASSIGTGNVDYTF. V and J are TRBV9 and TRBJ1-2, with 9 bases lining up with TRBD1. CDR1 and CDR2 (germline): SGDLS, YYNGEE. With 4 bases clipped from V and 10 bases from J, the junction kept 11 bases outside the gene matches. The length of the CDR3 is 14 residues.

In this sample, this clone turned up a few times. The chain joins TRBV15 to TRBJ1-2; D uncertain. Trimming cost V 5 bases and J 5 bases, with 15 bases left between them. The germline V gene encodes CDR1 LNHNV and CDR2 YYDKDF (reference sequence). This CDR3 has 14 amino acids. The CDR3 bases are TGTGCCACCAGCCGCCCACTTGCCAAATATGGCTACACCTTC. Its protein is CATSRPLAKYGYTF.

The chain is built from TRBV13 and TRBJ2-7, with 7 bases lining up with TRBD2. J was trimmed by 6 bases and V by 1 base; bases with no gene match: 3. The CDR3 is 13 residues long. In germline, CDR1 is PRHDT, CDR2 FYEKMQ (reference sequence). DNA of the CDR3: TGTGCCAGCAGCTTAGAAGCGGGGCGCGAGCAGTACTTC. It specifies CASSLEAGREQYF.

The chain joins TRBV7-9 to TRBJ1-2; 9 bases fit TRBD1. Trimming took 6 bases from V and 5 from J; bases not matched to a gene: 7. Per the germline V gene, CDR1 is SEHNR and CDR2 is FQNEAQ (reference sequence). The CDR3 spans 14 residues. CDR3 loop: CASRSEDRGYGYTF. DNA for the CDR3: TGTGCCAGCAGATCAGAGGACAGGGGATATGGCTACACCTTC.

V is TRBV2 and J is TRBJ1-1, with a tentative D call TRBD1 (6 bases). Looked up from germline, CDR1 is SNHLY and CDR2 is FYNNEI. Trimming shortened V by 7 bases and J by 5 bases, and 20 bases separated the two germline ends. The CDR3 is made up of 15 amino acids. The CDR3 here is CASIHRGGFRTEAFF. Here the CDR3 DNA reads TGTGCCAGCATACATAGAGGGGGGTTTAGAACTGAAGCTTTCTTT.

J is TRBJ1-6 and V is TRBV6-4; D not resolved. Germline V gene data show CDR1 as MRHNA and CDR2 as SNTAGT. Trimming took off 2 bases at V and 8 bases at J, with 7 bases between the two ends. The CDR3 is made up of 13 amino acids. In nucleotides, the CDR3 is TGTGCCAGCAGTGACCAACGTTATTCACCCCTCCACTTT. Translated: CASSDQRYSPLHF.

V usage is TRBV14 and J usage is TRBJ2-5, with a weak D call TRBD1 (8 bases). The length of the CDR3 is 14 residues. Germline V gene sequence: CDR1 SGHDN, CDR2 FVKESK. Between the trimmed V and J ends, which lost 2 bases and 9 bases, there was a span of 16 bases. Written as DNA, the CDR3 is TGTGCCAGCAGCCAAAACAGGGGGAGCGGGGCCCAGTACTTC. As protein: CASSQNRGSGAQYF.

The chain combines TRBV5-1 with TRBJ1-2; weak D call: TRBD1 (5 bases). Germline lookup yields CDR1 SGHRS and CDR2 YFSETQ. Trimming shortened V by 4 bases and J by 3 bases, and 16 bases separated the two germline ends. CDR3 length: 15 amino acids. The CDR3 DNA reads TGCGCCAGCAGCACAACGGGGGTGGAGGACTATGGCTACACCTTC. Its translation is CASSTTGVEDYGYTF.

The chain has TRBV6-6 and TRBJ2-7, with no clear D. V lost 4 bases and J lost 3, with 13 bases in between. CDR3 length equals 14 residues. Germline V lookup: CDR1 MNHNY, CDR2 SVGAGI (reference sequence). DNA of the CDR3: TGTGCCAGCAGTTTTTCGCACCTAGACTACGAGCAGTACGTC. This translates into CASSFSHLDYEQYV.

This clone was seen only once. The V and J genes are TRBV19 and TRBJ2-1; 10 nucleotides agree with TRBD1. The germline CDR1 and CDR2 sequences are LNHDA and SQIVND (reference sequence). With 4 bases clipped from V and 4 bases from J, the junction kept 1 base outside the gene matches. The CDR3 totals 14 residues. The CDR3 spells CASSTGQGYNEQFF. CDR3 bases: TGTGCCAGTAGTACGGGACAGGGGTACAATGAGCAGTTCTTC.

The CDR3 spells CASSLPQAWDGYTF. The CDR3 coding sequence is TGTGCCAGCAGCTTGCCACAGGCCTGGGATGGCTACACCTTC. The chain carries TRBV5-8 and TRBJ1-2, with D possibly being TRBD1 (5 bases). This CDR3 has 14 residues. Germline CDR1 is SGHTS and CDR2 is YDEGEE. V lost 1 base, J lost 6 bases, and 13 bases lay in between.

V gene TRBV30 combines with J gene TRBJ2-2, with 8 bases fitting TRBD2. From germline, CDR1 is GTSNPN and CDR2 SVGIG (reference sequence). After removal of 3 bases from V and 1 base from J, the junction contained 4 bases not matched to a gene. The CDR3 is 15 amino acids. The DNA of the CDR3 is TGTGCCTGGAGCCGCAGCGGGGGGAACACCGGGGAGCTGTTTTTT. It yields the protein CAWSRSGGNTGELFF.

This chain connects TRBV7-9 to TRBJ2-7, with D hard to call. This CDR3 is built from 12 residues. Trimming took 2 bases from V and 2 from J, leaving 4 bases between them. The V gene's germline CDR1 is SEHNR and CDR2 FQNEAQ (reference sequence). As DNA, the CDR3 is TGTGCCAGCAGCTTAACAGCCTACGAGCAGTACGTC. Translation: CASSLTAYEQYV.

The CDR3 DNA reads TGCGCCAGCAGTGAGGGGACAGGGGGTATCTACGAGCAGTACTTC. Protein product: CASSEGTGGIYEQYF. The chain couples TRBV10-1 to TRBJ2-7; 11 bases map to TRBD1. CDR1 and CDR2 (germline): WNHNN, SYGVQD (reference sequence). J gave up 3 bases and V 2 bases, and 3 bases lay outside the gene matches. There are 15 residues in the CDR3.

This chain joins TRBV4-1 and TRBJ2-2; the D is unclear. Trimming removed 0 bases from V and 4 bases from J, with 12 bases in between. Germline CDR1 MGHRA, CDR2 YSYEKL. The CDR3 length is 16 residues. CDR3 amino acids: CASSQDWAVGTGELFF. In DNA form, the CDR3 reads TGCGCCAGCAGCCAAGACTGGGCGGTGGGCACCGGGGAGCTGTTTTTT.

This clone was counted only a few times. This chain uses TRBV19 with TRBJ1-1; no clear D gene. The CDR3 covers 14 residues. Germline assignment: CDR1 LNHDA and CDR2 SQIVND (reference sequence). V was cut by 1 base and J by 4 bases, with 10 bases left in between. CDR3 residues: CASSIGLLGTEAFF. The CDR3 nucleotides read TGTGCCAGTAGTATAGGATTACTGGGCACTGAAGCTTTCTTT.

The gene calls are TRBV21-1 and TRBJ1-2; TRBD1, the D gene given by the table, was not confirmed from the DNA. TRBV21-1 is a pseudogene locus. This CDR3 region has 11 residues. DNA of the CDR3: TGTGCCAGCAGGAGGGACAGTCACTACACCTTC. This translates into CASRRDSHYTF.

V usage is TRBV5-1 and J usage is TRBJ1-1; 7 bases are shared with TRBD1. The CDR3 totals 15 residues. Per germline, CDR1 SGHRS and CDR2 YFSETQ. V shed 5 bases, J shed 1 base, and the junction held 8 bases outside the gene matches. The DNA for the CDR3 is TGCGCCAGCAGTCGGACCGGGACAGAGAACACTGAAGCTTTCTTT. Its translation: CASSRTGTENTEAFF.

The chain joins TRBV30 to TRBJ2-5; D remains ambiguous. CDR3 length: 14 residues. Germline V CDR1 and CDR2: GTSNPN, SVGIG (reference sequence). V was shortened by 4 bases and J by 5 bases, with 17 bases between the two germline ends. The CDR3 DNA reads TGTGCCTGGACCCTAAGGGCTATCGGGGAGACCCAGTACTTC. Amino acids: CAWTLRAIGETQYF. The variable domain in full, completed from reference TRBV30 and TRBJ2-5, reads SQTIHQWPATLVQPVGSPLSLECTVEGTSNPNLYWYRQAAGRGLQLLFYSVGIGQISSEVPQNLSASRPQDRQFILSSKKLLLSDSGFYLCAWTLRAIGETQYFGPGTRLLVL.

This clone was observed a handful of times. The chain couples TRBV4-1 to TRBJ1-2, with D tentatively TRBD1 (6 bases). V gave up 0 bases and J gave up 7 bases, with 18 bases separating them. The germline gives CDR1 MGHRA, CDR2 YSYEKL. The CDR3 loop spans 16 amino acids. The CDR3 nucleotides are TGCGCCAGCAGCCAAGATAATGGCCAGGGGTCCAGTGGCTACACCTTC. This codes for CASSQDNGQGSSGYTF.

V usage is TRBV5-4 and J usage is TRBJ2-1; TRBD1 matches at 12 bases. The CDR3 totals 15 residues. CDR1 SGHNT and CDR2 YYREEE come from the germline V gene (reference sequence). J gave up 8 bases and V 0 bases, and 3 bases lay outside the gene matches. The CDR3 DNA reads as TGTGCCAGCAGCTTGGCTGGGACAGGGGGCGATGAGCAGTTCTTC. Its protein product is CASSLAGTGGDEQFF.

V is TRBV6-6 and J is TRBJ2-1, with TRBD1 identical over 9 bases. This CDR3 contains 15 residues. The V and J ends lost 6 bases and 5 bases, in that order; junction bases with no gene match: 8. Germline CDR1 reads MNHNY; CDR2 reads SVGAGI (reference sequence). This chain's CDR3 is CASSIFGTGNNEQFF. In DNA, the CDR3 is TGTGCCAGCAGCATATTCGGGACAGGGAACAATGAGCAGTTCTTC.

The V gene is TRBV11-2, the J gene TRBJ2-7; the match to TRBD1 covers 9 bases. V trimming: 6 bases; J trimming: 5 bases; junction bases outside the gene matches: 20. This CDR3 has 18 residues. CDR1 is SGHAT and CDR2 is FQNNGV in the germline V gene. CDR3 nucleotides: TGTGCCAGCAGTCGTACACGAAAGGGAACAGGGGGCTTCAACGAGCAGTACGTC. It is translated as CASSRTRKGTGGFNEQYV.